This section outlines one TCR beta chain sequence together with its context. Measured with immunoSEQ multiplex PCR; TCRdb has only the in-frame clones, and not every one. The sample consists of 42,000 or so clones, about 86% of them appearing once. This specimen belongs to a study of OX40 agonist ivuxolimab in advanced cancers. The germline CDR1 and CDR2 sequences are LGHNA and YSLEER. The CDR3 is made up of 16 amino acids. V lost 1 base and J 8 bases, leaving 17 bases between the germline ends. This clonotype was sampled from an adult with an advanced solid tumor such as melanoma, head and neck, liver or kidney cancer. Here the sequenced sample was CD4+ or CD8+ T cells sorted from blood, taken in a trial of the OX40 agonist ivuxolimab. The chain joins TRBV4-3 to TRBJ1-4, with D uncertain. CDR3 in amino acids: CASSQVWGRGDEKLFF. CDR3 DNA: TGCGCCAGCAGCCAAGTATGGGGTCGGGGAGACGAAAAACTGTTTTTT.